What follows are 8 T cell receptor beta chains derived from one specimen sequenced in a study of shared clonotypes between healthy human individuals. Only in-frame clones appear in the TCRdb table, and some are missing; sequencing was by immunoSEQ multiplex PCR. The sample has a few million clones; 85% to 95% are singletons. Sample: naive CD4+ T cells sorted from blood. Subset indicated: CD45RA+ positively selected. The receptors were gathered from a man between 18 and 29 years old in good health.

The chain is built from TRBV5-6 and TRBJ2-4; possibly TRBD1 for D (5 bases). Deletions cut 3 bases from V and 6 bases from J, with 28 bases between. Germline V gene lookup returns CDR1 SGHDT and CDR2 YYEEEE. The CDR3 has 19 residues. CDR3 loop: CASSSWGSTGGSIGNIQYF. CDR3 DNA: TGTGCCAGCAGCTCATGGGGCTCTACTGGCGGTTCTATCGGAAACATTCAGTACTTC.

V usage is TRBV19 and J usage is TRBJ1-3; D remains unclear. The length of the CDR3 is 16 residues. CDR1 and CDR2 from the germline V gene are LNHDA and SQIVND (reference sequence). Between the trimmed V and J ends, which lost 6 bases and 11 bases, there was a span of 26 bases. The CDR3 nucleotides read TGTGCCAGTAGCTCTGGAAACACCATGGTGGGGAGCGCCATATATTTT. It is translated as CASSSGNTMVGSAIYF.

This clone was counted once. This sequence joins TRBV14 and TRBJ2-3, with D unresolved. This CDR3 contains 16 residues. Trimming took 0 bases from V and 5 from J, leaving 15 bases between them. Germline V gene data show CDR1 as SGHDN and CDR2 as FVKESK. This CDR3 reads CASSQDKGLLRDTQYF. The CDR3, as DNA: TGTGCCAGCAGCCAAGATAAAGGCTTACTTAGAGATACGCAGTATTTT. Based on the CDR3 plus reference TRBV14 and TRBJ2-3, the full variable domain is EAGVTQFPSHSVIEKGQTVTLRCDPISGHDNLYWYRRVMGKEIKFLLHFVKESKQDESGMPNNRFLAERTGGTYSTLKVQPAELEDSGVYFCASSQDKGLLRDTQYFGPGTRLTVL.

V and J are TRBV25-1 and TRBJ2-5; 8 nucleotides line up with TRBD2. V gave up 1 base and J gave up 5 bases; unmatched junction bases: 9. Germline loops: CDR1 MGHDK, CDR2 SYGVNS. This CDR3 contains 16 residues. This CDR3 reads CASSELGSGVTETQYF. The CDR3 DNA reads TGTGCCAGCAGTGAATTAGGTAGCGGGGTTACGGAGACCCAGTACTTC.

The chain recombines TRBV6-1 with TRBJ1-2; D gene unclear. The germline V gene has CDR1 MNHNS and CDR2 SASEGT. Trimming removed 1 base from V and 7 bases from J, with 10 bases in between. The CDR3 is made up of 13 amino acids. CDR3 nucleotides: TGTGCCAGCAGTGAAGGAGGTTTTGGTGGCTACACCTTC. As protein: CASSEGGFGGYTF.

The chain uses TRBV18 and TRBJ2-7; 13 positions match TRBD2. CDR1 KGHSH and CDR2 LQKENI come from the germline V gene. Trimming at V came to 5 bases and at J to 6 bases, leaving 4 bases not matched to a gene. This CDR3 has 14 residues. CDR3: CASSTSGGASEQYF. CDR3 nucleotide sequence: TGTGCCAGCTCAACTAGCGGGGGGGCGTCCGAGCAGTACTTC.

The V call is TRBV10-3, the J call TRBJ1-2; 7 bases match TRBD1. J lost 1 base, V lost 9 bases, and 11 bases had no gene match. The CDR3 spans 15 residues. The V gene's germline CDR1 is ENHRY and CDR2 SYGVKD. In nucleotides, the CDR3 is TGTGCCATGAGAGCCGACAGGGAACGTAACTATGGCTACACCTTC. Its protein product is CAMRADRERNYGYTF.

The rearrangement uses TRBV6-6 and TRBJ2-2; D remains unclear. CDR3 length: 15 amino acids. V was clipped by 0 bases and J by 1 base, with 6 bases between them. Germline CDR1 and CDR2: MNHNY and SVGAGI (reference sequence). The DNA for the CDR3 is TGTGCCAGCAGTTACTCACAGAAGAACACCGGGGAGCTGTTTTTT. Its protein product is CASSYSQKNTGELFF.